This passage covers 14 T cell receptor beta chains from one sample sequenced in a study of shared clonotypes between healthy human individuals. This table comes from immunoSEQ multiplex PCR, and its TCRdb copy is limited to in-frame clones, with some not included. The sample gives roughly 660,000 clones, about nine tenths of which show up once; about 34% is in the top ten. The sequenced sample consisted of memory CD8+ T cells from PBMCs. Subset reported: CD45RO+ cells pooled with CCR7-negative TemRA cells. Source of these receptors: a man between 18 and 35 years old in good health. Some clones in this sample may be carry-over from other donors' samples.

V gene TRBV27 combines with J gene TRBJ2-2; 12 bases agree with TRBD1. The CDR3 contains 15 residues. Germline V lookup: CDR1 MNHEY, CDR2 SMNVEV (reference sequence). V shed 9 bases, J shed 6 bases, and the junction held 8 bases outside the gene matches. The CDR3 nucleotides read TGTGCCAGTACAGGCGGGACAGGGGGCCCCGGGGAGCTGTTTTTT. Encoded protein: CASTGGTGGPGELFF.

V and J are TRBV27 and TRBJ2-1; maybe TRBD2 (5 bases). The CDR3 sequence is 15 residues long. Germline V gene data show CDR1 as MNHEY and CDR2 as SMNVEV (reference sequence). V lost 8 bases, J lost 8 bases, and 22 bases lay in between. Here the CDR3 DNA reads TGTGCCAGCGGTACGCGTAGGACGTTAGCGTATGAGCAGTTCTTC. Encoded protein: CASGTRRTLAYEQFF.

The chain couples TRBV19 to TRBJ2-7; TRBD1 might be the D (5 bases). This CDR3 contains 13 residues. CDR1 is LNHDA, CDR2 SQIVND, per germline (reference sequence). The ends were cut back, 7 bases at V and 0 bases at J, with 10 bases in the middle. The CDR3 sequence is CASIAGSSYEQYF. Here the CDR3 DNA reads TGTGCCAGTATAGCAGGGTCCTCCTACGAGCAGTACTTC.

This chain connects TRBV25-1 to TRBJ1-4; maybe TRBD1 (5 bases). Trimming left V 8 bases short and J 8 bases short, with 15 bases between. This CDR3 contains 13 residues. Per the germline V gene, CDR1 is MGHDK and CDR2 is SYGVNS. In nucleotides, the CDR3 is TGTGCCAGCCGGGCAGGGCGGTGGGAAAAACTGTTTTTT. Translating it yields CASRAGRWEKLFF.

CDR3 nucleotide sequence: TGTGCCAGCAGCTCGACTAGCGGAAGGGATATAGAGCAGTTCTTC. Amino acid sequence: CASSSTSGRDIEQFF. The gene calls are TRBV9 and TRBJ2-1, with 9 bases matching TRBD2. Unmatched junction bases numbered 12, after V lost 4 bases and J lost 10 bases. Germline assignment: CDR1 SGDLS and CDR2 YYNGEE. The CDR3 runs to 15 residues.

This chain uses TRBV29-1 with TRBJ2-7; a weak D match, TRBD2 (6 bases). CDR1 SQVTM and CDR2 ANQGSEA come from the germline V gene. The CDR3 spans 13 residues. The V gene lost 5 bases and the J gene lost 0 bases, with 11 bases spanning the gap. The CDR3 DNA is TGCAGCGTTTTTGTAGCGGACTCCTACGAGCAGTACTTC. This codes for CSVFVADSYEQYF.

The chain joins TRBV27 to TRBJ2-7; weak D call: TRBD1 (6 bases). V lost 2 bases to trimming and J lost 7 bases, with 12 bases between them. The CDR3 spans 13 residues. Germline lookup yields CDR1 MNHEY and CDR2 SMNVEV (reference sequence). This CDR3 is CASSLTGPREQYF. In DNA, the CDR3 is TGTGCCAGCAGTTTAACAGGGCCGCGGGAGCAGTACTTC.

J is TRBJ1-1 and V is TRBV28, with D uncertain. Trimming pared 1 base from V and 0 bases from J, leaving 9 bases between. The length of the CDR3 is 15 residues. Germline V CDR1 and CDR2: MDHEN, SYDVKM. For the CDR3, the DNA is TGTGCCAGCAGTTTATTGGAGGTTTTGAACACTGAAGCTTTCTTT. It yields the protein CASSLLEVLNTEAFF.

This sequence joins TRBV4-1 and TRBJ1-5; 7 bases align to TRBD1. The CDR3 is made up of 15 amino acids. The V segment lost 3 bases and the J segment 6 bases; nucleotides outside the gene matches: 8. Germline CDR1 MGHRA, CDR2 YSYEKL. This chain's CDR3 is CASSHTGVVGQPQHF. In DNA form, the CDR3 reads TGCGCCAGCAGCCACACAGGGGTAGTGGGTCAGCCCCAGCATTTT.

V usage is TRBV27 and J usage is TRBJ2-7, with D unclear. This CDR3 comprises 13 residues. Germline V gene sequence: CDR1 MNHEY, CDR2 SMNVEV (reference sequence). Trimming removed 1 base at V and 3 bases at J, with 7 bases between. The CDR3 bases are TGTGCCAGCAGTTTATGGTCCGGCTACGAGCAGTACTTC. Amino acid sequence: CASSLWSGYEQYF.

As for this clone: This probably arose from a read error, given a far larger clone one base away. It is likely a read error, because the conserved phenylalanine at the end of the CDR3 is missing. The chain joins TRBV14 to TRBJ1-1; D is perhaps TRBD1 (5 bases). The V gene lost 5 bases and the J gene lost 4 bases, with 8 bases spanning the gap. This CDR3 is built from 12 residues. Germline lookup yields CDR1 SGHDN and CDR2 FVKESK. The CDR3 coding sequence is TGTGCCAGCAGCTTGAGGGGCACTGAAGCTTTCCTT. Residues: CASSLRGTEAFL.

V and J are TRBV27 and TRBJ1-2, with 10 bases fitting TRBD1. Germline V gene sequence: CDR1 MNHEY, CDR2 SMNVEV (reference sequence). Trimming took 3 bases from V and 3 from J; bases not matched to a gene: 4. This CDR3 has 15 amino acids. In nucleotides, the CDR3 is TGTGCCAGCAGTTTTCTCGACAGGGGGCACTATGGCTACACCTTC. As protein: CASSFLDRGHYGYTF.

CDR3 protein: CASSSHPGRNTEAFF. CDR3 DNA: TGTGCCAGCAGCTCCCACCCAGGGAGGAACACTGAAGCTTTCTTT. The V and J genes are TRBV7-8 and TRBJ1-1; TRBD1 is a possible D gene (5 bases). The CDR3 contains 15 residues. Trimming removed 4 bases from V and 1 base from J, with 13 bases in between. Germline CDR1 reads SGHVS; CDR2 reads FQNEAQ.

This chain joins TRBV19 and TRBJ2-3; TRBD2 matches 7 bases. The V segment lost 6 bases and the J segment 2 bases; nucleotides outside the gene matches: 5. The germline V gene encodes CDR1 LNHDA and CDR2 SQIVND (reference sequence). The CDR3 spans 14 residues. The CDR3 DNA follows: TGTGCCAGTAGCATCCGGGACTACACAGATACGCAGTATTTT. This codes for CASSIRDYTDTQYF.